These 4 T cell receptor beta chains share one sample of origin, sequenced in a study of technical replicates of blood from several donors (dated by TCRdb to about 2017). Library method: the immunoSEQ multiplex PCR assay. Sourced from immuneACCESS, this table was stored by TCRdb with only in-frame sequences that have V and J called. A share of the clones is absent; for the studies checked, an unresolved V gene accounts for under half, and the remainder has no known explanation. Across this sample there are 60,000 to 90,000 clones, with about 95% seen only once. Approximately 0.25% of the sample rests with the top ten. The sample consisted of T cells isolated from PBMCs. The receptors originated from a human donor in good health.

A single count supports this clone. The rearrangement joins TRBV6-4 to TRBJ2-3, with D perhaps TRBD2 (7 bases). CDR1 is MRHNA, CDR2 SNTAGT, per germline. Trimming removed 0 bases from V and 4 bases from J, with 11 bases in between. CDR3 length equals 15 residues. This CDR3 is CASSDSRGGADTQYF. The CDR3 DNA reads TGTGCCAGCAGTGACTCGAGAGGGGGGGCAGATACGCAGTATTTT.

V gene TRBV7-9 combines with J gene TRBJ2-2; a weak D match, TRBD1 (6 bases). The germline CDR1 and CDR2 sequences are SEHNR and FQNEAQ (reference sequence). The germline V and J ends were trimmed by 4 bases and 5 bases, with 17 bases remaining between them. The CDR3 totals 16 residues. CDR3 in DNA: TGTGCCAGCAGCTCCACGGGATACAGGGTTACCGGGGAGCTGTTTTTT. As protein: CASSSTGYRVTGELFF.

The chain joins TRBV4-2 to TRBJ1-5; D uncertain. This CDR3 contains 15 residues. The V gene lost 0 bases and the J gene lost 1 base, with 7 bases spanning the gap. Germline assignment: CDR1 LGHNA and CDR2 YNFKEQ. Here the CDR3 reads CASSQDAVSNQPQHF. The CDR3 DNA is TGTGCCAGCAGCCAAGATGCAGTGAGCAATCAGCCCCAGCATTTT.

The genes are TRBV5-4 and TRBJ1-1, with 7 bases lining up with TRBD1. The CDR3 sequence is 13 residues long. Unmatched junction bases numbered 4, after V lost 0 bases and J lost 8 bases. CDR1 and CDR2 (germline): SGHNT, YYREEE (reference sequence). This chain's CDR3 is CASSLGTTGEAFF. The CDR3 coding sequence is TGTGCCAGCAGCTTGGGGACGACAGGGGAAGCTTTCTTT.